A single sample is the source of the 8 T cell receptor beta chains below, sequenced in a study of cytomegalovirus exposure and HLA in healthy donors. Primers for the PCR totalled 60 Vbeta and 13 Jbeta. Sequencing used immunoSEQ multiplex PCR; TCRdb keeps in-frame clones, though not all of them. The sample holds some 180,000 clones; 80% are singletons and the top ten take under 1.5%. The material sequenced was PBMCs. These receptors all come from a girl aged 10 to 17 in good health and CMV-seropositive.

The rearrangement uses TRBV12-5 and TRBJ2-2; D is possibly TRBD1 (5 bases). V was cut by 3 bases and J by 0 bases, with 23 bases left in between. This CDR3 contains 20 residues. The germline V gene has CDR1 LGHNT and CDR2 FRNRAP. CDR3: CASGLGRGRGLASNTGELFF. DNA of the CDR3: TGTGCTAGTGGTTTAGGAAGGGGCCGCGGCCTTGCATCGAACACCGGGGAGCTGTTTTTT.

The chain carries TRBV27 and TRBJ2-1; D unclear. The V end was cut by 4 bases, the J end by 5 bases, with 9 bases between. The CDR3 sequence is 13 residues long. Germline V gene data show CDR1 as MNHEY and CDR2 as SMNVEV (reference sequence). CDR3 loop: CASSSGGNNEQFF. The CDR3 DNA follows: TGTGCCAGCAGTTCCGGCGGAAACAATGAGCAGTTCTTC.

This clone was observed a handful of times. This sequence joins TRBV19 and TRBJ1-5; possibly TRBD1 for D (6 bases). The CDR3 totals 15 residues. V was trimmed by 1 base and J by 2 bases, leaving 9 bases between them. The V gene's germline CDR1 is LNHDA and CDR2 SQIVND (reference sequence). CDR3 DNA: TGTGCCAGTAGTATAGGGGGGCGCGGCAATCAGCCCCAGCATTTT. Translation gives CASSIGGRGNQPQHF.

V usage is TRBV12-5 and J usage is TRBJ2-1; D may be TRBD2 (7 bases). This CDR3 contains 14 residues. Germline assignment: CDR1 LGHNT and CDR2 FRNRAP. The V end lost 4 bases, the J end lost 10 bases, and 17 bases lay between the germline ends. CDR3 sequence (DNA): TGTGCTAGTGGTTCCGGAGGGGGGGCCCGAGAGCAGTTCTTC. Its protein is CASGSGGGAREQFF.

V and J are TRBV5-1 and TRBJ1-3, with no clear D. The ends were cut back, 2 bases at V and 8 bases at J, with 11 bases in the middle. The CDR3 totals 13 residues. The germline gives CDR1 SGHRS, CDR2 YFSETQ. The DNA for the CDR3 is TGCGCCAGCAGCTTATCGGGTCTCGACACCATATATTTT. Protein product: CASSLSGLDTIYF. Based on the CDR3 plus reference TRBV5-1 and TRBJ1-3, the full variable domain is KAGVTQTPRYLIKTRGQQVTLSCSPISGHRSVSWYQQTPGQGLQFLFEYFSETQRNKGNFPGRFSGRQFSNSRSEMNVSTLELGDSALYLCASSLSGLDTIYFGEGSWLTVV.

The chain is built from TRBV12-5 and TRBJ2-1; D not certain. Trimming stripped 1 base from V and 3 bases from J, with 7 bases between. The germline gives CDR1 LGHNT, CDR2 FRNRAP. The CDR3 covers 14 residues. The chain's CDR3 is CASGLDWYYNEQFF. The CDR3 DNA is TGTGCTAGTGGTTTGGACTGGTACTACAATGAGCAGTTCTTC.

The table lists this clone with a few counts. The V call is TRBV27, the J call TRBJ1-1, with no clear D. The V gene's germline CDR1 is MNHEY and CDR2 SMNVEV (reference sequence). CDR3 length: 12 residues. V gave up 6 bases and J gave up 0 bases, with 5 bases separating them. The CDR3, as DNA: TGTGCCAGCAGACAGTTGAACACTGAAGCTTTCTTT. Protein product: CASRQLNTEAFF.

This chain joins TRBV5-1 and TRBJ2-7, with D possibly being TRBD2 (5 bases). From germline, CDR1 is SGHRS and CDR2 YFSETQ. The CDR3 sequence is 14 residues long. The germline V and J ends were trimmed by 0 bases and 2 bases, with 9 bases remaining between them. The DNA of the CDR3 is TGCGCCAGCAGCTTGGTCGCGGGCACCTACGAGCAGTACTTC. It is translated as CASSLVAGTYEQYF.